The rows below give T cell receptor beta chains drawn from one sample of a study of metastatic and nonmetastatic thyroid tumors. TCRdb reanalyzed the PCR reads with MiXCR. The repertoire includes 20,000 to 30,000 clones, 10% to 15% of them detected once, and under 5% sits in the top ten. The specimen sequenced was blood. Receptors were obtained from a female donor with papillary thyroid cancer or a benign thyroid nodule (not recorded which). Some clones in this sample may be carry-over from other donors' samples. CDR3s include the opening cysteine and the closing phenylalanine or tryptophan. The order of the fields is V gene, clone size, J gene, D gene, CDR3 protein, CDR3 DNA. The D gene is left open where the match is weak. Some rows have no size entry. The others give once, few or many, or a class for an expanded clone.

V gene: TRBV18
clone size: many
J gene: TRBJ2-5
D gene: NA
CDR3 protein: CASSKSQGHQETQYF
CDR3 DNA: TGTGCCAGCTCAAAATCACAGGGCCACCAAGAGACCCAGTACTTC

V gene: TRBV6-1
clone size: many
J gene: TRBJ2-7
D gene: TRBD1
CDR3 protein: CASSWTGDGDEQYF
CDR3 DNA: TGTGCCAGCAGCTGGACAGGGGATGGAGACGAGCAGTACTTC

V gene: TRBV12-3/TRBV12-4
clone size: many
J gene: TRBJ2-7
D gene: TRBD1
CDR3 protein: CASSSHHDPTGILYEQYF
CDR3 DNA: TGTGCCAGCAGTTCCCACCATGATCCGACAGGGATTTTGTACGAGCAGTACTTC

V gene: TRBV27
clone size: many
J gene: TRBJ2-1
D gene: TRBD2
CDR3 protein: CASRTGGGRAINEQFF
CDR3 DNA: TGTGCCAGCAGAACGGGTGGCGGGAGGGCAATTAATGAGCAGTTCTTC

V gene: TRBV7-6
clone size: many
J gene: TRBJ2-7
D gene: TRBD1
CDR3 protein: CASSLGGTGYEQYF
CDR3 DNA: TGTGCCAGCAGCTTAGGTGGGACAGGGTACGAGCAGTACTTC

V gene: TRBV7-9
clone size: many
J gene: TRBJ2-7
D gene: NA
CDR3 protein: CASSGRDSRGEQYF
CDR3 DNA: TGTGCCAGCAGCGGGCGGGACTCACGGGGCGAGCAGTACTTC

V gene: TRBV20-1
clone size: medium-sized
J gene: TRBJ2-7
D gene: NA
CDR3 protein: CSTQSSRGYEQYF
CDR3 DNA: TGCAGCACTCAAAGCAGTAGGGGCTACGAGCAGTACTTC

V gene: TRBV6-1
clone size: many
J gene: TRBJ2-1
D gene: TRBD1
CDR3 protein: CASSRTGVNNEQFF
CDR3 DNA: TGTGCCAGCAGTCGGACAGGGGTCAACAATGAGCAGTTCTTC

V gene: TRBV7-8
clone size: many
J gene: TRBJ2-4
D gene: NA
CDR3 protein: CASSRLPGTVKNIQYF
CDR3 DNA: TGTGCCAGCAGCCGACTCCCGGGGACGGTCAAAAACATTCAGTACTTC

V gene: TRBV7-2
clone size: many
J gene: TRBJ1-1
D gene: NA
CDR3 protein: CASSTRNTEAFF
CDR3 DNA: TGTGCCAGCAGCACCCGAAACACTGAAGCTTTCTTT

V gene: TRBV6-5
clone size: many
J gene: TRBJ2-3
D gene: NA
CDR3 protein: CASSYSGGSRNTQYF
CDR3 DNA: TGTGCCAGCAGTTACAGTGGAGGGAGTAGAAATACGCAGTATTTT

V gene: TRBV15
clone size: few
J gene: TRBJ1-5
D gene: NA
CDR3 protein: CATSRDRGYGQPQHF
CDR3 DNA: TGTGCCACCAGCAGAGATCGGGGGTATGGTCAGCCCCAGCATTTT

V gene: TRBV12-3/TRBV12-4
clone size: medium-sized
J gene: TRBJ2-7
D gene: TRBD1
CDR3 protein: CASSSGGLPYEQYF
CDR3 DNA: TGTGCCAGCAGTTCAGGGGGCCTTCCCTACGAGCAGTACTTC

V gene: TRBV7-9
clone size: many
J gene: TRBJ1-5
D gene: NA
CDR3 protein: CASSLGENSNQPQHF
CDR3 DNA: TGTGCCAGCAGCTTAGGAGAGAATAGCAATCAGCCCCAGCATTTT

V gene: TRBV9
clone size: many
J gene: TRBJ2-3
D gene: NA
CDR3 protein: CASSPGGGTDTQYF
CDR3 DNA: TGTGCCAGCAGCCCAGGAGGAGGCACAGATACGCAGTATTTT

V gene: TRBV5-1
clone size: medium-sized
J gene: TRBJ2-1
D gene: TRBD2
CDR3 protein: CASSQLATNSNEQFF
CDR3 DNA: TGCGCCAGCAGCCAACTAGCGACAAACAGCAATGAGCAGTTCTTC

V gene: TRBV6-2/TRBV6-3
clone size: many
J gene: TRBJ2-7
D gene: NA
CDR3 protein: CASSYAGQYYEQYF
CDR3 DNA: TGTGCCAGCAGTTACGCCGGACAGTACTACGAGCAGTACTTC

V gene: TRBV28
clone size: few
J gene: TRBJ2-7
D gene: NA
CDR3 protein: CASSLCRQCEQYF
CDR3 DNA: TGTGCCAGCAGTTTATGCAGACAGTGCGAGCAGTACTTC

V gene: TRBV30
clone size: many
J gene: TRBJ2-2
D gene: NA
CDR3 protein: CAWSRGNTGELFF
CDR3 DNA: TGTGCCTGGTCCAGAGGGAACACCGGGGAGCTGTTTTTT

V gene: TRBV6-1
clone size: few
J gene: TRBJ2-1
D gene: NA
CDR3 protein: CASSRTGTQYNEQFF
CDR3 DNA: TGTGCCAGTTCTAGAACAGGGACCCAATACAATGAGCAGTTCTTC

V gene: TRBV6-1
clone size: many
J gene: TRBJ2-2
D gene: NA
CDR3 protein: CASSGLDPWTGELFF
CDR3 DNA: TGTGCCAGCAGTGGACTAGACCCATGGACCGGGGAGCTGTTTTTT

V gene: TRBV4-1
clone size: NA
J gene: TRBJ2-7
D gene: TRBD1
CDR3 protein: CASSQVLDRVSEQYF
CDR3 DNA: TGCGCCAGCAGCCAAGTTTTGGACAGGGTCAGCGAGCAGTACTTC

V gene: TRBV18
clone size: many
J gene: TRBJ2-5
D gene: NA
CDR3 protein: CASSPGFGEGETQYF
CDR3 DNA: TGTGCCAGCTCACCTGGTTTCGGAGAGGGAGAGACCCAGTACTTC

V gene: TRBV20-1
clone size: many
J gene: TRBJ1-6
D gene: TRBD1
CDR3 protein: CSAQQPGQGNSPLHF
CDR3 DNA: TGCAGTGCCCAACAACCGGGACAGGGTAATTCACCCCTCCACTTT

V gene: TRBV5-1
clone size: medium-sized
J gene: TRBJ1-2
D gene: TRBD1
CDR3 protein: CASSPRTGEDGYTF
CDR3 DNA: TGCGCCAGCAGCCCAAGGACAGGGGAGGATGGCTACACCTTC

V gene: TRBV6-1
clone size: few
J gene: TRBJ2-1
D gene: TRBD2
CDR3 protein: CASRGTSGPRWDEQFF
CDR3 DNA: TGTGCCAGCAGAGGGACTAGCGGTCCCCGTTGGGATGAGCAGTTCTTC